The 11 T cell receptor beta chains presented below share a single source sample, sequenced in a study of technical replicates of blood from a handful of donors. Libraries were prepared by immunoSEQ multiplex PCR; TCRdb keeps only in-frame clonotypes and omits some of them. This table holds about 73,000 clones, just over 90% found once. Sequenced: T cells isolated from PBMCs. These receptors were taken from a human donor in good health.

The rearrangement joins TRBV11-2 to TRBJ2-5, with a weak D call TRBD1 (6 bases). CDR3 length: 13 residues. V dropped 6 bases and J dropped 4 bases, with 12 bases sitting between them. Germline V gives CDR1 SGHAT, CDR2 FQNNGV. The CDR3 nucleotides are TGTGCCAGCAGTCAGGGGTATTCAGAGACCCAGTACTTC. This gives the protein CASSQGYSETQYF.

The CDR3 DNA reads as TGCGCCAGCAGCTCCGTGACTAGCGGTTACAATGAGCAGTTCTTC. This gives the protein CASSSVTSGYNEQFF. The chain joins TRBV5-1 to TRBJ2-1; the match to TRBD2 covers 9 bases. The CDR3 extends over 15 amino acids. CDR1 and CDR2 (germline): SGHRS, YFSETQ. The V and J ends lost 3 bases and 4 bases, in that order; junction bases with no gene match: 5.

CDR3 protein: CAWTREGGGFGSPLHF. CDR3 coding DNA: TGTGCCTGGACTAGGGAGGGAGGAGGTTTCGGGTCACCCCTCCACTTT. The gene calls are TRBV30 and TRBJ1-6; D uncertain. Germline CDR1 is GTSNPN and CDR2 is SVGIG (reference sequence). V was shortened by 4 bases and J by 10 bases, with 23 bases between the two germline ends. This CDR3 has 16 residues.

The V gene is TRBV4-2, the J gene TRBJ1-1; the D gene is possibly TRBD1 (6 bases). The germline V gene has CDR1 LGHNA and CDR2 YNFKEQ. V dropped 1 base and J dropped 4 bases, with 10 bases sitting between them. The CDR3 extends over 14 amino acids. The CDR3 DNA follows: TGTGCCAGCAGCCAAGTCCAGGGGAGCACTGAAGCTTTCTTT. As protein: CASSQVQGSTEAFF.

This clone was seen only once. This chain connects TRBV11-2 to TRBJ1-1; 7 bases fit TRBD1. CDR1 is SGHAT and CDR2 is FQNNGV in the germline V gene. The length of the CDR3 is 15 residues. Unmatched junction bases numbered 6, after V lost 5 bases and J lost 0 bases. The CDR3 DNA follows: TGTGCCAGCAGCCTAGGACAGGATGTGAACACTGAAGCTTTCTTT. This encodes CASSLGQDVNTEAFF. Full variable domain (rest looked up from reference TRBV11-2 and TRBJ1-1): EAGVAQSPRYKIIEKRQSVAFWCNPISGHATLYWYQQILGQGPKLLIQFQNNGVVDDSQLPKDRFSAERLKGVDSTLKIQPAKLEDSAVYLCASSLGQDVNTEAFFGQGTRLTVV.

The V and J genes are TRBV6-4 and TRBJ1-5; D is perhaps TRBD1 (6 bases). Germline CDR1 MRHNA, CDR2 SNTAGT. The length of the CDR3 is 15 residues. V was clipped by 8 bases and J by 8 bases, with 22 bases between them. The CDR3: CASFGTNRVREPQHF. Here the CDR3 DNA reads TGTGCCAGCTTTGGGACCAACAGGGTAAGGGAGCCCCAGCATTTT.

This clone has only one observation. The rearrangement joins TRBV7-9 to TRBJ2-1, with unresolved D. Between the trimmed V and J ends, which lost 1 base and 9 bases, there was a span of 10 bases. This CDR3 is 13 amino acids long. CDR1 SEHNR and CDR2 FQNEAQ come from the germline V gene (reference sequence). CDR3 nucleotides: TGTGCCAGCAGCTTAGACGGTCGAGTTGAGCAGTTCTTC. It yields the protein CASSLDGRVEQFF.

This chain connects TRBV7-9 to TRBJ2-3; D perhaps matches TRBD1 (6 bases). Germline lookup yields CDR1 SEHNR and CDR2 FQNEAQ (reference sequence). The ends were cut back, 1 base at V and 2 bases at J, with 13 bases in the middle. The CDR3 is 16 amino acids. CDR3 coding DNA: TGTGCCAGCAGCTTAGTGGACAGCTCTCCCACAGATACGCAGTATTTT. This translates into CASSLVDSSPTDTQYF. The full variable domain, rest sourced from reference TRBV7-9 and TRBJ2-3, is DTGVSQNPRHKITKRGQNVTFRCDPISEHNRLYWYRQTLGQGPEFLTYFQNEAQLEKSRLLSDRFSAERPKGSFSTLEIQRTEQGDSAMYLCASSLVDSSPTDTQYFGPGTRLTVL.

The V call is TRBV5-6, the J call TRBJ2-7; 8 bases are a match to TRBD1. CDR1 is SGHDT and CDR2 is YYEEEE in the germline V gene. This CDR3 has 15 amino acids. Trimming at V came to 1 base and at J to 2 bases, leaving 5 bases not matched to a gene. CDR3 bases: TGTGCCAGCAGCTTGTCTGGACAGGGAGCCTACGAGCAGTACTTC. This translates into CASSLSGQGAYEQYF.

This clone was observed a few times. The V call is TRBV4-1, the J call TRBJ1-1; tentative D call: TRBD1 (5 bases). The CDR3 has 13 residues. Germline loops: CDR1 MGHRA, CDR2 YSYEKL. V lost 1 base to trimming and J lost 3 bases, with 6 bases between them. The CDR3 sequence is CASSQGRDTEAFF. CDR3 DNA sequence: TGCGCCAGCAGCCAAGGCAGGGACACTGAAGCTTTCTTT.

The chain carries TRBV7-9 and TRBJ2-3; TRBD2 matches at 8 bases. The trim removed 2 bases at V and 3 bases at J, leaving 4 bases unmatched. CDR1 and CDR2 from the germline V gene are SEHNR and FQNEAQ (reference sequence). This CDR3 has 15 amino acids. Written as DNA, the CDR3 is TGTGCCAGCAGCTTAACGGCGGGGGGAACAGATACGCAGTATTTT. Translation: CASSLTAGGTDTQYF. Full variable domain (remainder filled in from reference TRBV7-9 and TRBJ2-3): DTGVSQNPRHKITKRGQNVTFRCDPISEHNRLYWYRQTLGQGPEFLTYFQNEAQLEKSRLLSDRFSAERPKGSFSTLEIQRTEQGDSAMYLCASSLTAGGTDTQYFGPGTRLTVL.